This entry describes one T cell receptor (beta chain). Its antigen is not known. At one of its ends the junction is not consistent with the germline gene, which may arise from a read error. The data were taken from a study of T-cell memory formation after mild COVID-19. Overall study: Across donors, TCR clusters were largely donor specific.

CDR3 length equals 14 residues. CDR1 and CDR2 (germline): LGHNA, YNFKEQ. Points from the study as a whole: Chiefly within CM and EM were the contracting CD4+ clones; CD8+ ones were within EMRA. Later expanders leaned CD4+, whereas day 15 to 85 contracting clones were balanced CD4/CD8.

5'RACE primed from the constant segment yielded TCR alpha and TCR beta cDNA libraries bearing sample barcodes and UMIs. Each CDR3 protein gets one entry after TCRdb re-called the 5' RACE reads with MiXCR. This sample has just under 150,000 distinct CDR3 sequences, with around 21% found just once. Material for sequencing was PBMCs or a T cell subset sorted from them (not recorded which). The chain employs TRBV4-2 and TRBJ2-5; TRBD2 might be the D (6 bases). This TCR was sampled from an adult woman who had mild COVID-19 (a few samples of this study predate the infection). Cell type and time point are not known. For the CDR3, the DNA is TGTGCCAGCAGTCGGGACTCCGAAACCGAGACCAAGTACTTC. It specifies CASSRDSETETKYF.